This T cell receptor (beta chain) was identified during a study of shared clonotypes between healthy human individuals. Study overall: Those who served as donors were a couple of women and a few men between the ages of 18 and 49.

Deep was the level at which the assay was run. The method was immunoSEQ multiplex PCR; TCRdb's version includes in-frame clones alone and lacks a portion of them. The table includes under 1 million clones, just over 95% detected once. This CDR3 is 12 amino acids long. Trimming stripped 5 bases from V and 10 bases from J, with 13 bases between. Germline CDR1 SGHDT, CDR2 YYEEEE. Naive CD8 cells, CD45RO-negative and positively selected for CCR7, excluded terminally differentiated effector memory CD45RA+ cells. V gene TRBV5-6 combines with J gene TRBJ2-1; D possibly matches TRBD1 or TRBD2 (5 bases each). This receptor was taken from a man aged 25 to 40 in good health. Sequenced: naive CD8+ T cells sorted from blood. The CDR3 is CASRAGTGEQFF. Here the CDR3 DNA reads TGTGCCAGCAGGGCCGGGACCGGAGAGCAGTTCTTC.